The text below deals with one T cell receptor beta chain. The sample originates from a study of CD8 T cells in Susac syndrome. TCR beta sequences were obtained from blood CD8+ and CD4+ T cells. The CDR3 is 16 residues long. V was pared by 5 bases and J by 4 bases, with 8 bases of the junction left unmatched. Random hexamers were used to reverse transcribe the RNA input (roughly 0.5 to 1 ug). TCRdb ran MiXCR on the immunoSEQ multiplex PCR reads and lists one entry per CDR3 protein. The sample records approximately 120,000 distinct CDR3 sequences, around 93% being singletons. This receptor was obtained from a human donor in good health. The sequenced sample was CD8+ T cells from PBMCs. V gene TRBV12-3 or TRBV12-4 combines with J gene TRBJ2-6, with 7 bases lining up with TRBD1. CDR3 protein: CASSPNRGGGANVLTF. CDR3 nucleotide sequence: TGTGCCAGCAGTCCGAACAGGGGTGGAGGGGCCAACGTCCTGACTTTC.